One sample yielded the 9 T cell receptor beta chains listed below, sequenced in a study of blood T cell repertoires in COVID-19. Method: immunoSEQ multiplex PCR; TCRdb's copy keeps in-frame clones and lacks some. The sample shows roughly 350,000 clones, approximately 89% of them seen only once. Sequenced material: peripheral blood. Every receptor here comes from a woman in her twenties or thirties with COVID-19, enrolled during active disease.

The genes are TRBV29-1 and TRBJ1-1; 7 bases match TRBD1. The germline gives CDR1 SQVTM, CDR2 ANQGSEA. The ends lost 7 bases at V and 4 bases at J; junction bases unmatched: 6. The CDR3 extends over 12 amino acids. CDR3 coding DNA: TGCAGCGGCTATGCAGGGGGCACTGAAGCTTTCTTT. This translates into CSGYAGGTEAFF.

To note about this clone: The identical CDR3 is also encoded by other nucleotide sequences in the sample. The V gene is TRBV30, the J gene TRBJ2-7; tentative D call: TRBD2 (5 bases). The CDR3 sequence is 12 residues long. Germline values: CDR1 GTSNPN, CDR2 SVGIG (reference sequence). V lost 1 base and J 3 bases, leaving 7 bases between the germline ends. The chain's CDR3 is CAWSGGGYEQYF. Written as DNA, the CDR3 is TGTGCCTGGAGTGGCGGAGGCTACGAGCAGTACTTC.

The CDR3 sequence: CASSWGLSDGFF. In DNA form, the CDR3 reads TGTGCCAGCAGCTGGGGACTCTCGGATGGGTTCTTC. The genes are TRBV7-8 and TRBJ2-1; TRBD2 is a possible D gene (6 bases). CDR3 size: 12 residues. V was clipped by 4 bases and J by 15 bases, with 16 bases between them. The germline CDR1 and CDR2 sequences are SGHVS and FQNEAQ.

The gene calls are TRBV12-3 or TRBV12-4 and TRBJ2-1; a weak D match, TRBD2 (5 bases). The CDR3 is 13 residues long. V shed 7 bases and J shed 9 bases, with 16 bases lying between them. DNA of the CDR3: TGTGCCAGCAATGAGTTTCGGGGTCTTGAGCAGTTCTTC. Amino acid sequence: CASNEFRGLEQFF.

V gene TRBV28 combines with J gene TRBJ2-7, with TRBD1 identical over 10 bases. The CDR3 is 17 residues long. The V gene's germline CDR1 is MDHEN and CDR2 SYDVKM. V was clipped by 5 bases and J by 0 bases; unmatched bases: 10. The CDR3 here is CASSTPGTGDSSYEQYF. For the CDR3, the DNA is TGTGCCAGCAGTACACCCGGGACAGGGGACTCCTCCTACGAGCAGTACTTC.

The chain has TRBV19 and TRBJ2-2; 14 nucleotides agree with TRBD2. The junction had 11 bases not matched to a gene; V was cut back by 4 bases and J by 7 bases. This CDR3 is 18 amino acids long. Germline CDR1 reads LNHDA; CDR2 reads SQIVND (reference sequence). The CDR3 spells CASSRARLAGGPIGELFF. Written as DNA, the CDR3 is TGTGCCAGTAGTAGAGCCCGACTAGCGGGAGGGCCGATCGGGGAGCTGTTTTTT.

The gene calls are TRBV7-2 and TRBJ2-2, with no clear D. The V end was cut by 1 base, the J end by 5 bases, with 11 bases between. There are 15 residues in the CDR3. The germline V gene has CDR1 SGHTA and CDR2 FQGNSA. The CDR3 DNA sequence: TGTGCCAGCAGCTTAGATGTGGTGAGGACCGGGGAGCTGTTTTTT. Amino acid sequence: CASSLDVVRTGELFF.

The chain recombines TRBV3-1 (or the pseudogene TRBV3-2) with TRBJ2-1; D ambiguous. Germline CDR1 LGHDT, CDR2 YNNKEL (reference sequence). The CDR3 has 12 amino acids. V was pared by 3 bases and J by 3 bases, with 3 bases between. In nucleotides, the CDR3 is TGTGCCAGCAGCCACGTCTACAATGAGCAGTTCTTC. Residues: CASSHVYNEQFF.

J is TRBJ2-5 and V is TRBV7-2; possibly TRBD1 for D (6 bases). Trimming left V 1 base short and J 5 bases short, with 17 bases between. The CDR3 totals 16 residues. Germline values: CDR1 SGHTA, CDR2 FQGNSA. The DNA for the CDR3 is TGTGCCAGCAGCTTAGGCCAGGCGACCACAGGGGAGACCCAGTACTTC. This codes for CASSLGQATTGETQYF.